This TCR beta chain was retrieved from a study of yellow fever vaccine responses in identical twins. Study results and limitations: Twins reportedly had a vaccine T cell response that seemed partly convergent, partly personalized.

As concerns this clonotype: Its antigen is undetermined.

TCRdb fed the RT-PCR reads into MiXCR, producing one record per CDR3 protein. The sample lists some 4,000 distinct CDR3 sequences, 65% to 90% occurring once. The receptor was derived from a woman between 18 and 30 years old who received the yellow fever vaccine. This sample comprised T cells from blood (PBMCs), unsorted or a sorted subset (not recorded which), obtained before or after yellow fever vaccination (not recorded which).

The chain's CDR3 is CASREPAGVGDEQFF. In DNA, the CDR3 is TGTGCCAGCAGGGAGCCTGCGGGAGTCGGAGATGAGCAGTTCTTC. This chain uses TRBV6-1 with TRBJ2-1; 7 nucleotides agree with TRBD2. Unmatched junction bases numbered 13, after V lost 6 bases and J lost 8 bases. The germline V gene has CDR1 MNHNS and CDR2 SASEGT. CDR3 length: 15 residues.